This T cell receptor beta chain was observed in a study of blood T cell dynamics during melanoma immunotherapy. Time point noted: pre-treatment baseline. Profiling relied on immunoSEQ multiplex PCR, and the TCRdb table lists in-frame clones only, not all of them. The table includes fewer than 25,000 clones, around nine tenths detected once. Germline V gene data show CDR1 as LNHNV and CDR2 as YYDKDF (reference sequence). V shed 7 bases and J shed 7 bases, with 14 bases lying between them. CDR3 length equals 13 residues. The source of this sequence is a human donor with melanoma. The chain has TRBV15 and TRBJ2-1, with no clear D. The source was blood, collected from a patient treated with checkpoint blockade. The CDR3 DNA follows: TGTGCCACCAACATGGGCCGAAGAAATGAGCAGTTCTTC. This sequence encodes CATNMGRRNEQFF. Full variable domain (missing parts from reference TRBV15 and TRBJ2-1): DAMVIQNPRYQVTQFGKPVTLSCSQTLNHNVMYWYQQKSSQAPKLLFHYYDKDFNNEADTPDNFQSRRPNTSFCFLDIRSPGLGDTAMYLCATNMGRRNEQFFGPGTRLTVL.